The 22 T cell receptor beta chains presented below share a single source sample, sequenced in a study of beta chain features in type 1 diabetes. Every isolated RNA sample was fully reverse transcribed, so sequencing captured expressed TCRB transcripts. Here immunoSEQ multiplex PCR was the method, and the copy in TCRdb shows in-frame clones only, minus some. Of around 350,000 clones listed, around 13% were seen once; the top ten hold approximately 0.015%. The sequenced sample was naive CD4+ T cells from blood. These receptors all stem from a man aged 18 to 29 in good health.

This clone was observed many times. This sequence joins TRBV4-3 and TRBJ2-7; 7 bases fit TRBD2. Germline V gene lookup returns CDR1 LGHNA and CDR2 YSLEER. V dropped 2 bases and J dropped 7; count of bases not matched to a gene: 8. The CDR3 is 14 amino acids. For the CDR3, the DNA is TGCGCCAGCAGCCAACAGACTAGCAGGTGGGAGCAGTACTTC. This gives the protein CASSQQTSRWEQYF.

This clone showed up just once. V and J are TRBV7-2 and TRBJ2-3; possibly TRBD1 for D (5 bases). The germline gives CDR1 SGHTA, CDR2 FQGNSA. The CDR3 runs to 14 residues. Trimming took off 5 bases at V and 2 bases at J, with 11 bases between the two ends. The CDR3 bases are TGTGCCAGCAGCAATTTACAGGTCACAGATACGCAGTATTTT. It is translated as CASSNLQVTDTQYF.

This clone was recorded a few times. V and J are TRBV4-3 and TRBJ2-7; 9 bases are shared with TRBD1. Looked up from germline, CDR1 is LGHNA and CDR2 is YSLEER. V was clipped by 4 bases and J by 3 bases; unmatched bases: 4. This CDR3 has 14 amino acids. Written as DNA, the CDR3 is TGCGCCAGCAGCCGGGGGACAGGGTTCTACGAGCAGTACTTC. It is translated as CASSRGTGFYEQYF.

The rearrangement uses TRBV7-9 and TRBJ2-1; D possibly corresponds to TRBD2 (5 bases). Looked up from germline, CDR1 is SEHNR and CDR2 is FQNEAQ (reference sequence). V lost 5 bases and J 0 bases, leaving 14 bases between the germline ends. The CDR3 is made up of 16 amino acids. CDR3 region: CASSHVNGNSYNEQFF. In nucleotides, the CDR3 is TGTGCCAGCAGCCACGTCAACGGGAACTCCTACAATGAGCAGTTCTTC. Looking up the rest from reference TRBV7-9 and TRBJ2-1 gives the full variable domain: DTGVSQNPRHKITKRGQNVTFRCDPISEHNRLYWYRQTLGQGPEFLTYFQNEAQLEKSRLLSDRFSAERPKGSFSTLEIQRTEQGDSAMYLCASSHVNGNSYNEQFFGPGTRLTVL.

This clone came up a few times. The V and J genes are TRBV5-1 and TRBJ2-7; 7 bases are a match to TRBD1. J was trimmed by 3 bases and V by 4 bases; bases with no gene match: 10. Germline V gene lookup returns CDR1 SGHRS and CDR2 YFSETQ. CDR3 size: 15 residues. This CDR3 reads CASSALTGSRYEQYF. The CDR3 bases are TGCGCCAGCAGCGCCCTGACAGGGTCACGCTACGAGCAGTACTTC.

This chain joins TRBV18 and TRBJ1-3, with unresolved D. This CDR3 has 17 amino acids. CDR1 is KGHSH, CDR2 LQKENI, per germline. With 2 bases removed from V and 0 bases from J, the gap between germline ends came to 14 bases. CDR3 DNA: TGTGCCAGCTCACCAACGGCAGGTTCAAGCTCTGGAAACACCATATATTTT. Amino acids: CASSPTAGSSSGNTIYF. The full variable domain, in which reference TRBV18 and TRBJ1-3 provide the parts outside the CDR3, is NAGVMQNPRHLVRRRGQEARLRCSPMKGHSHVYWYRQLPEEGLKFMVYLQKENIIDESGMPKERFSAEFPKEGPSILRIQQVVRGDSAAYFCASSPTAGSSSGNTIYFGEGSWLTVV.

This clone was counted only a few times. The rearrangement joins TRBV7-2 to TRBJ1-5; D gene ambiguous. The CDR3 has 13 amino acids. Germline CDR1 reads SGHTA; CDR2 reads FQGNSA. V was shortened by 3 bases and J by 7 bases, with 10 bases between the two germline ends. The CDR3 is CASSLKGDQPQHF. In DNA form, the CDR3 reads TGTGCCAGCAGCTTGAAGGGAGACCAGCCCCAGCATTTT.

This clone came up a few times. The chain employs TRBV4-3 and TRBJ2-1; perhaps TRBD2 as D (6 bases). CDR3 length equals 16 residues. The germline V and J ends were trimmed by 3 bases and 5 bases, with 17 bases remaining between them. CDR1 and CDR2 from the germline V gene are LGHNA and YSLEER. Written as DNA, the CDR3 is TGCGCCAGCAGCCAGATGGGGACGGGGGAAAACAATGAGCAGTTCTTC. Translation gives CASSQMGTGENNEQFF.

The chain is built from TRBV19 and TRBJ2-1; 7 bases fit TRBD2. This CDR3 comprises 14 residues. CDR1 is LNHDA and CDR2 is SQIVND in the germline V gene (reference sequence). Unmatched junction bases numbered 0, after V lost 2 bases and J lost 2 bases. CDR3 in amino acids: CASSITSAYNEQFF. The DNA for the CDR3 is TGTGCCAGTAGTATAACTAGCGCCTACAATGAGCAGTTCTTC.

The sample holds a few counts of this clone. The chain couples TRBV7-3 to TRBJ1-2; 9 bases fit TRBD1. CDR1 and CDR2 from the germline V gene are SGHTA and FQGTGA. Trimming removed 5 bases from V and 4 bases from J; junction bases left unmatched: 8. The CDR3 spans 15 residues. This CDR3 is CASSPGDRAPYGYTF. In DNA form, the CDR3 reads TGTGCCAGCAGCCCGGGGGACAGGGCCCCCTATGGCTACACCTTC.

The CDR3 here is CASSEITGGRQPQHF. The CDR3 DNA is TGTGCCAGCAGTGAAATCACAGGGGGCCGTCAGCCCCAGCATTTT. V usage is TRBV2 and J usage is TRBJ1-5; 9 bases map to TRBD1. Germline V CDR1 and CDR2: SNHLY, FYNNEI. CDR3 length: 15 amino acids. Trimming took 2 bases from V and 6 from J; bases not matched to a gene: 5.

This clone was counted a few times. The CDR3 loop is CACPLAGSYNEQFF. The CDR3 nucleotides read TGTGCCTGTCCACTAGCGGGCTCCTACAATGAGCAGTTCTTC. The V gene is TRBV30, the J gene TRBJ2-1; 9 bases are a match to TRBD2. There are 14 residues in the CDR3. V shed 6 bases and J 0 bases; nucleotides not matched to a gene: 3. Germline V gene data show CDR1 as GTSNPN and CDR2 as SVGIG (reference sequence).

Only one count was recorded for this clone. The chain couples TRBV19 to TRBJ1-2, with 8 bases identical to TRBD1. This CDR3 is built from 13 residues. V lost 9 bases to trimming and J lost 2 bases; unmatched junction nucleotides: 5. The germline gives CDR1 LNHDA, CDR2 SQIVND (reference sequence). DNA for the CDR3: TGTGCCAGCCGGACAGGGACCAACTATGGCTACACCTTC. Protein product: CASRTGTNYGYTF.

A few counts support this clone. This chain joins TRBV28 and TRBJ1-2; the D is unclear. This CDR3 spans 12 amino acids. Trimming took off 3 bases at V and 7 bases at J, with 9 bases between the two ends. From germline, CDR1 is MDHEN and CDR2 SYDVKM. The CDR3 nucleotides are TGTGCCAGCAGTTTGCGACTTGTTGGCTACACCTTC. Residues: CASSLRLVGYTF.

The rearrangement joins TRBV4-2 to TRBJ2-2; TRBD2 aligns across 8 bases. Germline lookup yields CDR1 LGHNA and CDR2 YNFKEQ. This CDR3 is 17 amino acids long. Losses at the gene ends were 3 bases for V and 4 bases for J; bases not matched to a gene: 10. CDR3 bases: TGTGCCAGCAGCCAGTTGGGGGGCGGGGGGTTCACCGGGGAGCTGTTTTTT. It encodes CASSQLGGGGFTGELFF.

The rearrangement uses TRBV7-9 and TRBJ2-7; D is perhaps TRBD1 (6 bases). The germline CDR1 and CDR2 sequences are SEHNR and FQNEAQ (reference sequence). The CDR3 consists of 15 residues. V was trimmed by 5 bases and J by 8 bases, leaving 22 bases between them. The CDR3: CASSPPGVAGAKQYF. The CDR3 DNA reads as TGTGCCAGCAGCCCTCCCGGCGTGGCAGGGGCCAAGCAGTACTTC.

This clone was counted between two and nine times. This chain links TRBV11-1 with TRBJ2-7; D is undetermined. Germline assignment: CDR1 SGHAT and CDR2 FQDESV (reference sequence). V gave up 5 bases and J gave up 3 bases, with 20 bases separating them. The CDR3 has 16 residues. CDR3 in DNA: TGTGCCAGCAGCCCGATACCAAAGACTCGGGTCTACGAGCAGTACTTC. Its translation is CASSPIPKTRVYEQYF.

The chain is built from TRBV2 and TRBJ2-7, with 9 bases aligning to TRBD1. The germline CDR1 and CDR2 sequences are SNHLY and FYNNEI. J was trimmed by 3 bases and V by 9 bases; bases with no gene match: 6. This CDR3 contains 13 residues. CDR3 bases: TGTGCCAGTACGGGACAGGGAAACTACGAGCAGTACTTC. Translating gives CASTGQGNYEQYF. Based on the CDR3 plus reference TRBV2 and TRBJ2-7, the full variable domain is EPEVTQTPSHQVTQMGQEVILRCVPISNHLYFYWYRQILGQKVEFLVSFYNNEISEKSEIFDDQFSVERPDGSNFTLKIRSTKLEDSAMYFCASTGQGNYEQYFGPGTRLTVT.

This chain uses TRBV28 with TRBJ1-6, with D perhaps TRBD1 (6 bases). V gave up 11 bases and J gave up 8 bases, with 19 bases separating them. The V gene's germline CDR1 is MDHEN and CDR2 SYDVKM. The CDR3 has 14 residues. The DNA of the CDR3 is TGTGCCCACAAGGCGGGCAGGGGACATTCACCCCTCCACTTT. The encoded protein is CAHKAGRGHSPLHF. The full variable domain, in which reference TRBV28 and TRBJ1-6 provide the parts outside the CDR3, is DVKVTQSSRYLVKRTGEKVFLECVQDMDHENMFWYRQDPGLGLRLIYFSYDVKMKEKGDIPEGYSVSREKKERFSLILESASTNQTSMYLCAHKAGRGHSPLHFGNGTRLTVT.

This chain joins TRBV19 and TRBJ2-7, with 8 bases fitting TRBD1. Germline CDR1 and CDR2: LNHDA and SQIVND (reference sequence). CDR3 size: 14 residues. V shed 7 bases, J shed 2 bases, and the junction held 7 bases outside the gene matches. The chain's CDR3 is CASNPGRGPYEQYF. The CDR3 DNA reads TGTGCCAGTAATCCAGGCAGGGGGCCCTACGAGCAGTACTTC.

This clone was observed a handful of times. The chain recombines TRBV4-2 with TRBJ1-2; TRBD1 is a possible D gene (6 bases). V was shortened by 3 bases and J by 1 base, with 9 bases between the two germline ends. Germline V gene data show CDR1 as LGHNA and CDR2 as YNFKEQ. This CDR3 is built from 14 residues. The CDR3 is CASSQVDSNYGYTF. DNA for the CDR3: TGTGCCAGCAGCCAGGTGGACAGTAACTATGGCTACACCTTC.

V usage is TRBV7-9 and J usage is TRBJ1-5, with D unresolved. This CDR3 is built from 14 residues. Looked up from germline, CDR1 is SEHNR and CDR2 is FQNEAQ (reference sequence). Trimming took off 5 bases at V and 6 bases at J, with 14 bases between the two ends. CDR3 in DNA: TGTGCCAGCAGCCCGGCGGGAGCGACTCAGCCCCAGCATTTT. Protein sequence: CASSPAGATQPQHF.